This T cell receptor (beta chain) was recovered during a study of identical twins. The CDR3 is 11 residues long. Deletions cut 6 bases from V and 3 bases from J, with 2 bases between. CDR1 and CDR2 from the germline V gene are SEHNR and FQNEAQ (reference sequence). Broader study findings: Out-of-frame alpha sequences common to twins were enriched for low generation probability.

This clonotype was observed a few times. Its antigen is undetermined. A universal primer site was created by template switching, with the cDNA bearing unique molecular identifiers. TCRdb passed the 5' RACE reads through MiXCR, listing each CDR3 protein once. Here the sample spans about 480,000 distinct CDR3 sequences, 11% to 15% being singletons. These data were also reused for a study on yellow fever vaccine responses in identical twins. That study adds: Twins reportedly showed a vaccine T cell response that seemed partly convergent and partly personalized.

The rearrangement joins TRBV7-9 to TRBJ2-2, with unresolved D. The source material was CD4+ T cells sorted from blood. The sequence was obtained from a young woman in good health. CDR3 sequence reads: CASRDTGELFF. The CDR3 DNA is TGTGCCAGCAGGGACACCGGGGAGCTGTTTTTT.